These 26 T cell receptor beta chains were sequenced from one sample in a study of cytotoxic CD8 clonotypes in ibrutinib-treated CLL. Only in-frame clones appear in the TCRdb table, and some are missing; sequencing was by immunoSEQ multiplex PCR. Of 250,000 to 350,000 clones listed, roughly four fifths were seen once; the top ten hold roughly 6%. Sequences were derived from PBMCs, sampled at disease progression, from a patient treated with ibrutinib. These receptors all come from a human donor with chronic lymphocytic leukemia.

V is TRBV11-3 and J is TRBJ2-7; maybe TRBD2 (5 bases). Germline CDR1 SGHNT, CDR2 YENEEA. The CDR3 spans 12 residues. The V and J ends lost 4 bases and 6 bases respectively, with 10 bases between them. CDR3 in amino acids: CASSSDRGEQYF. CDR3 nucleotides: TGTGCCAGCAGCTCAGATCGGGGCGAGCAGTACTTC.

The chain recombines TRBV29-1 with TRBJ2-7; 8 bases fit TRBD1. Trimming took 4 bases from V and 6 from J; bases not matched to a gene: 8. Germline loops: CDR1 SQVTM, CDR2 ANQGSEA. This CDR3 comprises 13 residues. The CDR3 loop reads CSVGPDRDGEQYF. CDR3 in DNA: TGCAGCGTTGGTCCGGACAGGGACGGCGAGCAGTACTTC.

V usage is TRBV4-3 and J usage is TRBJ2-1; D is undetermined. With 1 base removed from V and 3 bases from J, the gap between germline ends came to 7 bases. CDR3 length: 14 amino acids. Germline lookup yields CDR1 LGHNA and CDR2 YSLEER. CDR3 DNA: TGCGCCAGCAGCCAAGCTGTATTCTACAATGAGCAGTTCTTC. Protein sequence: CASSQAVFYNEQFF.

The gene calls are TRBV7-8 and TRBJ1-6; 7 positions agree with TRBD1. The V segment lost 5 bases and the J segment 9 bases; nucleotides outside the gene matches: 10. CDR3 length equals 15 residues. Germline CDR1 SGHVS, CDR2 FQNEAQ. The CDR3 region is CASSLWDSLRSPLHF. CDR3 DNA sequence: TGTGCCAGCAGCCTATGGGACAGCTTGCGTTCACCCCTCCACTTT.

The J gene is TRBJ2-1, the V gene TRBV29-1; no clear D. The CDR3 loop spans 14 amino acids. V was pared by 5 bases and J by 1 base, with 12 bases between. Germline lookup yields CDR1 SQVTM and CDR2 ANQGSEA. In DNA form, the CDR3 reads TGCAGCGTTAGGGCAGCGCTTTCCTACAATGAGCAGTTCTTC. Its translation: CSVRAALSYNEQFF.

Details on this clone: Other nucleotide sequences in the sample specify the same CDR3. This chain links TRBV7-6 with TRBJ2-5; D is ambiguous. The germline CDR1 and CDR2 sequences are SGHVS and FNYEAQ. The CDR3 length is 11 residues. V was trimmed by 6 bases and J by 2 bases, leaving 4 bases between them. The CDR3 sequence is CASSRQETQYF. The CDR3 coding sequence is TGTGCCAGCAGTCGACAAGAGACCCAGTACTTC.

The CDR3 region has the DNA TGTGCCAGCAGCTCCCGGACTAGCGGGAGGGCCCCGTACGAGCAGTACTTC. Translating gives CASSSRTSGRAPYEQYF. V is TRBV7-6 and J is TRBJ2-7; 15 bases are shared with TRBD2. Trimming removed 4 bases from V and 4 bases from J; junction bases left unmatched: 8. The germline CDR1 and CDR2 sequences are SGHVS and FNYEAQ. The CDR3 covers 17 residues.

This rearrangement joins TRBV2 to TRBJ1-1; D not certain. The germline V gene has CDR1 SNHLY and CDR2 FYNNEI. This CDR3 region has 17 residues. Trimming removed 6 bases at V and 0 bases at J, with 20 bases between. The CDR3 sequence: CASRLREFSGVNTEAFF. CDR3 DNA sequence: TGTGCCAGCAGGTTGCGTGAATTCAGCGGGGTGAACACTGAAGCTTTCTTT.

V usage is TRBV7-6 and J usage is TRBJ2-1; D is undetermined. Germline loops: CDR1 SGHVS, CDR2 FNYEAQ. The CDR3 spans 12 residues. V was clipped by 1 base and J by 10 bases, with 8 bases between them. In nucleotides, the CDR3 is TGTGCCAGCAGCTTAGGGGAATGGGAGCAGTTCTTC. Protein product: CASSLGEWEQFF.

This clone was observed a handful of times. This chain links TRBV5-1 with TRBJ2-7; D is unclear. V lost 6 bases and J lost 1, with 20 bases in between. The CDR3 has 16 residues. From germline, CDR1 is SGHRS and CDR2 YFSETQ. The CDR3 nucleotides read TGCGCCAGCACCGACACCCCAGGTACATGGTCCTACGAGCAGTACTTC. Amino acid sequence: CASTDTPGTWSYEQYF.

A few counts support this clone. CDR3 amino acids: CASSEYGTVNSPLHF. The CDR3 DNA sequence: TGTGCCAGCAGTGAATATGGGACAGTAAATTCACCCCTCCACTTT. The V call is TRBV25-1, the J call TRBJ1-6; 7 bases match TRBD1. The J segment lost 7 bases and the V segment lost 0 bases, leaving 3 bases of the junction unmatched. The CDR3 covers 15 residues. CDR1 and CDR2 from the germline V gene are MGHDK and SYGVNS.

V gene TRBV9 combines with J gene TRBJ1-1, with unresolved D. This CDR3 is built from 15 residues. Germline V gives CDR1 SGDLS, CDR2 YYNGEE. The V and J ends lost 0 bases and 3 bases respectively, with 12 bases between them. CDR3 loop: CASSVAEAAYTEAFF. CDR3 coding DNA: TGTGCCAGCAGCGTAGCTGAGGCGGCTTACACTGAAGCTTTCTTT.

V gene TRBV6-1 combines with J gene TRBJ2-5, with 14 bases identical to TRBD2. J lost 4 bases, V lost 4 bases, and 11 bases had no gene match. This CDR3 region has 18 residues. Germline values: CDR1 MNHNS, CDR2 SASEGT. CDR3 residues: CASSASKGLAGVSETQYF. DNA for the CDR3: TGTGCCAGCAGTGCTTCAAAGGGACTAGCGGGAGTGTCAGAGACCCAGTACTTC.

This clone appeared a few times. This sequence joins TRBV27 and TRBJ2-7; D is undetermined. V was clipped by 2 bases and J by 5 bases, with 4 bases between them. Germline V gives CDR1 MNHEY, CDR2 SMNVEV (reference sequence). This CDR3 spans 11 amino acids. The CDR3: CASSLVHEQYF. As DNA, the CDR3 is TGTGCCAGCAGTTTAGTCCACGAGCAGTACTTC.

This chain connects TRBV28 to TRBJ2-7; 8 bases map to TRBD1. The CDR3 runs to 13 residues. Looked up from germline, CDR1 is MDHEN and CDR2 is SYDVKM. Trimming removed 4 bases from V and 5 bases from J; junction bases left unmatched: 4. Here the CDR3 reads CASSSTGGNEQYF. In nucleotides, the CDR3 is TGTGCCAGCAGTTCTACAGGGGGGAACGAGCAGTACTTC.

This clone was detected a few times. The chain employs TRBV5-1 and TRBJ1-1, with 7 positions matching TRBD1. From germline, CDR1 is SGHRS and CDR2 YFSETQ. V dropped 10 bases and J dropped 1; count of bases not matched to a gene: 10. The CDR3 runs 14 residues. CDR3 protein: CASYPGQTNTEAFF. Here the CDR3 DNA reads TGCGCCTCCTATCCGGGACAGACGAACACTGAAGCTTTCTTT. The variable domain in full, completed from reference TRBV5-1 and TRBJ1-1, reads KAGVTQTPRYLIKTRGQQVTLSCSPISGHRSVSWYQQTPGQGLQFLFEYFSETQRNKGNFPGRFSGRQFSNSRSEMNVSTLELGDSALYLCASYPGQTNTEAFFGQGTRLTVV.

The chain joins TRBV9 to TRBJ2-2; D uncertain. The CDR3 contains 12 residues. Germline CDR1 and CDR2: SGDLS and YYNGEE. V lost 0 bases to trimming and J lost 9 bases, with 6 bases between them. CDR3 protein: CASSVDFRELFF. The CDR3 DNA reads TGTGCCAGCAGCGTAGATTTCCGGGAGCTGTTTTTT. The variable domain in full, completed from reference TRBV9 and TRBJ2-2, reads DSGVTQTPKHLITATGQRVTLRCSPRSGDLSVYWYQQSLDQGLQFLIQYYNGEERAKGNILERFSAQQFPDLHSELNLSSLELGDSALYFCASSVDFRELFFGEGSRLTVL.

This clone was observed a handful of times. V and J are TRBV20-1 and TRBJ1-1; 8 nucleotides match TRBD1. Unmatched junction bases numbered 5, after V lost 6 bases and J lost 11 bases. Looked up from germline, CDR1 is DFQATT and CDR2 is SNEGSKA (reference sequence). The CDR3 sequence is 10 residues long. CDR3 sequence (DNA): TGCAGTGCCGAGGACAGGGCGGCTTTCTTT. It specifies CSAEDRAAFF.

The chain employs TRBV6-5 and TRBJ1-4; D gene uncertain. This CDR3 has 15 residues. The germline V gene encodes CDR1 MNHEY and CDR2 SVGAGI. V lost 3 bases and J lost 0, with 8 bases in between. CDR3 residues: CASSYSVATNEKLFF. CDR3 in DNA: TGTGCCAGCAGTTATTCCGTTGCAACTAATGAAAAACTGTTTTTT.

This clone was detected a few times. The chain employs TRBV28 and TRBJ2-2, with D perhaps TRBD1 (6 bases). V was shortened by 6 bases and J by 8 bases, with 10 bases between the two germline ends. The germline gives CDR1 MDHEN, CDR2 SYDVKM. The CDR3 is 12 residues long. In nucleotides, the CDR3 is TGTGCCAGCAGACAGGGAGCGGGGGAGCTGTTTTTT. It encodes CASRQGAGELFF.

The CDR3 loop is CSALTLIFNEQFF. CDR3 coding DNA: TGCAGCGCACTAACCTTAATCTTTAATGAGCAGTTCTTC. V is TRBV29-1 and J is TRBJ2-1; no definite D call. Germline V CDR1 and CDR2: SQVTM, ANQGSEA. V was cut by 7 bases and J by 7 bases, with 17 bases left in between. This CDR3 is 13 amino acids long.

The V gene is TRBV10-3, the J gene TRBJ2-7; TRBD2 aligns across 13 bases. Germline lookup yields CDR1 ENHRY and CDR2 SYGVKD. The V segment lost 3 bases and the J segment 2 bases; nucleotides outside the gene matches: 1. The CDR3 consists of 15 residues. CDR3 coding DNA: TGTGCCATCAGTGACGGGACTAGCGGGACCTACGAGCAGTACTTC. The encoded protein is CAISDGTSGTYEQYF.

CDR3 DNA sequence: TGTGCCAGCAGCACGGGTCACTCCTACGAGCAGTACTTC. Its translation: CASSTGHSYEQYF. This chain joins TRBV6-6 and TRBJ2-7, with D unresolved. The CDR3 runs 13 residues. V shed 6 bases and J shed 0 bases, with 9 bases lying between them. The germline gives CDR1 MNHNY, CDR2 SVGAGI (reference sequence).

The chain links TRBV7-8 to TRBJ2-3, with TRBD2 matching 7 bases. The germline gives CDR1 SGHVS, CDR2 FQNEAQ. The CDR3 extends over 16 amino acids. Trimming took 5 bases from V and 1 from J; bases not matched to a gene: 9. The CDR3 sequence is CASSPYGAGGTDTQYF. CDR3 sequence (DNA): TGTGCCAGCAGCCCCTACGGGGCGGGGGGCACAGATACGCAGTATTTT.

This chain links TRBV4-1 with TRBJ2-3; TRBD2 might be the D (6 bases). CDR1 and CDR2 (germline): MGHRA, YSYEKL. The V and J ends lost 5 bases and 2 bases respectively, with 23 bases between them. The CDR3 consists of 18 residues. CDR3 loop: CASSFSRGLRDSTDTQYF. For the CDR3, the DNA is TGCGCCAGCAGCTTCAGTAGAGGTCTGCGGGACTCCACAGATACGCAGTATTTT.

V and J are TRBV6-1 and TRBJ2-7, with 10 bases lining up with TRBD2. Germline V gives CDR1 MNHNS, CDR2 SASEGT. CDR3 length equals 16 residues. Unmatched junction bases numbered 12, after V lost 3 bases and J lost 7 bases. This chain's CDR3 is CASSDTSLAGVREQYF. CDR3 DNA sequence: TGTGCCAGCAGTGACACCTCCCTAGCGGGAGTACGGGAGCAGTACTTC.